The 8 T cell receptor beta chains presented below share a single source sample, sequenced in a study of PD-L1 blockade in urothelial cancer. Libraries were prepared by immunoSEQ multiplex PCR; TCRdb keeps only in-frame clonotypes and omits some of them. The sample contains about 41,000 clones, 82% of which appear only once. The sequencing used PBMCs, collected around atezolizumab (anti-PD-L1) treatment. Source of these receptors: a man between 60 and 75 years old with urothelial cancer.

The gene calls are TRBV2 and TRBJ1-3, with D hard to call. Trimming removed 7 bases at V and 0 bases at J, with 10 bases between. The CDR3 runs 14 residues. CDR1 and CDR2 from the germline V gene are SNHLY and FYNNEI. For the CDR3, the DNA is TGTGCCAGCACTCCAAGCAACTCTGGAAACACCATATATTTT. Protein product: CASTPSNSGNTIYF.

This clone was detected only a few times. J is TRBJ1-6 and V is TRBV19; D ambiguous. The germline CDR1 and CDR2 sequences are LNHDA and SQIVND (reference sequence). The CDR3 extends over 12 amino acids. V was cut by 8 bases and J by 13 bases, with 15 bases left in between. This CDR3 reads CASDGGVGPLHF. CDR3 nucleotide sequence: TGTGCCAGTGATGGCGGGGTTGGGCCCCTCCACTTT.

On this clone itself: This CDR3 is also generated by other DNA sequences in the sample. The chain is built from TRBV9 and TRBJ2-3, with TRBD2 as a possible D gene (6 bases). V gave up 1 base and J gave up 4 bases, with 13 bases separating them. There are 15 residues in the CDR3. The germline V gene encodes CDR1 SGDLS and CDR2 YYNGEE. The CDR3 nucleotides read TGTGCCAGCAGCGTAAGTAGCGGATTCGCAGATACGCAGTATTTT. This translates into CASSVSSGFADTQYF. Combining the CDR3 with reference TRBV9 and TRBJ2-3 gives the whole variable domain DSGVTQTPKHLITATGQRVTLRCSPRSGDLSVYWYQQSLDQGLQFLIQYYNGEERAKGNILERFSAQQFPDLHSELNLSSLELGDSALYFCASSVSSGFADTQYFGPGTRLTVL.

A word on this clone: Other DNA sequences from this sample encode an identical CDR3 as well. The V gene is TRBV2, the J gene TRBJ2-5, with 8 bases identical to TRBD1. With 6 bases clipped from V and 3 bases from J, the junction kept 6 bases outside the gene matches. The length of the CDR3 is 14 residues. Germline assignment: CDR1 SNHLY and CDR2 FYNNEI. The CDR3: CASRPGQVEETQYF. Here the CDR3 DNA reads TGTGCCAGCAGGCCGGGACAGGTGGAAGAGACCCAGTACTTC.

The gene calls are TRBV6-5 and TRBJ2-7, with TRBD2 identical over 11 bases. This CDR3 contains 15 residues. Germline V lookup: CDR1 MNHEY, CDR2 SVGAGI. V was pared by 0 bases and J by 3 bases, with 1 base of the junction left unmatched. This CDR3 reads CASSYSGTSGYEQYF. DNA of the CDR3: TGTGCCAGCAGTTACTCGGGGACTAGCGGCTACGAGCAGTACTTC.

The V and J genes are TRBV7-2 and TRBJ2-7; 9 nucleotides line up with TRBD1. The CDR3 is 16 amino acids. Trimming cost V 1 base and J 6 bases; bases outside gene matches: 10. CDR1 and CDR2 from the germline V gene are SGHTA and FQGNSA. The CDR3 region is CASSLGVPGQGIEQYF. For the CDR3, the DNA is TGTGCCAGCAGCTTAGGAGTCCCTGGACAGGGGATCGAGCAGTACTTC.

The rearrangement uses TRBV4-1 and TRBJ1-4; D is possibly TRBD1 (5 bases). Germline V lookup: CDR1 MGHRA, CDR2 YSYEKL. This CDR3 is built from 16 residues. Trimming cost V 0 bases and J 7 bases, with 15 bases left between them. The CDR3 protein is CASSQEFIVGREKLFF. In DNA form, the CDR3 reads TGCGCCAGCAGCCAAGAGTTCATAGTGGGGCGTGAAAAACTGTTTTTT.

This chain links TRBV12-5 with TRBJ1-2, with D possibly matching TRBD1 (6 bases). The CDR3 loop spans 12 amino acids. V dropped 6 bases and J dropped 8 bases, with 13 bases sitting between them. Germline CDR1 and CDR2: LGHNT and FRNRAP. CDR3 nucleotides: TGTGCTAGTGGAGAGACAGGCGGCGGCTACACCTTC. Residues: CASGETGGGYTF. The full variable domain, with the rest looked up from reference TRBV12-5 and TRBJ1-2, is DARVTQTPRHKVTEMGQEVTMRCQPILGHNTVFWYRQTMMQGLELLAYFRNRAPLDDSGMPKDRFSAEMPDATLATLKIQPSEPRDSAVYFCASGETGGGYTFGSGTRLTVV.